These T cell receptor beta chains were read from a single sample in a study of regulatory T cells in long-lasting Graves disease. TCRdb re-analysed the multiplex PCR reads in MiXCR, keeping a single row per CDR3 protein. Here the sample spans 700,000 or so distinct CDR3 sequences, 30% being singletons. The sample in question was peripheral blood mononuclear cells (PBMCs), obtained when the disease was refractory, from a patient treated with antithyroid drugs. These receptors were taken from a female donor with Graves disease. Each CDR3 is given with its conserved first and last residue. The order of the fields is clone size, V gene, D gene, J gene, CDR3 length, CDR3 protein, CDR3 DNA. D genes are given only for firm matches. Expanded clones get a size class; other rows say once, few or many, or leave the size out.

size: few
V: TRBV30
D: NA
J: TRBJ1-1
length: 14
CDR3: CAWSVMSFRAEAFF
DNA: TGTGCCTGGAGTGTAATGTCCTTTAGAGCTGAAGCTTTCTTT

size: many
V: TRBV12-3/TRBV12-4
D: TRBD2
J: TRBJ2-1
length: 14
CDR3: CASSISGRAHEQFF
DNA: TGTGCCAGCAGTATCAGCGGGAGGGCCCATGAGCAGTTCTTC

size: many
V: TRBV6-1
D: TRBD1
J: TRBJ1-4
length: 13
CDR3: CASSETGRGKLFF
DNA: TGTGCCAGCAGTGAGACAGGGAGAGGAAAACTGTTTTTT

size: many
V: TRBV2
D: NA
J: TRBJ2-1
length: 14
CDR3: CASSAGPTYNEQFF
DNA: TGTGCCAGCAGTGCGGGACCCACCTACAATGAGCAGTTCTTC

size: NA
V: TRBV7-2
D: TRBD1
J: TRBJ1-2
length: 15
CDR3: CASSLRDRGNYGYTF
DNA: TGTGCCAGCAGCTTAAGGGACAGGGGAAACTATGGCTACACCTTC

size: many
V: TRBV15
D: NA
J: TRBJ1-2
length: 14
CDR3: CATSRGGVDYGYTF
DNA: TGTGCCACCAGCAGAGGAGGGGTCGACTATGGCTACACCTTC

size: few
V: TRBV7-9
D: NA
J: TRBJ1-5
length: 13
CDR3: CATSALRNQPQHF
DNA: TGTGCCACCTCGGCGTTGCGCAATCAGCCCCAGCATTTT

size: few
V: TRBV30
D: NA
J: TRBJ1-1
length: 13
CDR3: CAWSYPPNTEAFF
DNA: TGTGCCTGGAGTTACCCTCCGAACACTGAAGCTTTCTTT

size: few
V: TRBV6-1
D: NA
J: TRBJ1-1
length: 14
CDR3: CASSDSGANTEAFF
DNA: TGTGCCAGCAGTGACTCAGGGGCGAACACTGAAGCTTTCTTT

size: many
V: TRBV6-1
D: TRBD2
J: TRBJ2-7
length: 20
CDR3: CASFPLEETLGLAETYEQYF
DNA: TGTGCCAGCTTCCCTTTGGAGGAGACACTTGGACTAGCGGAGACCTACGAGCAGTACTTC

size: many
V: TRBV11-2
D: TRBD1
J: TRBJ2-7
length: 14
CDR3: CASRTTGGRYEQYF
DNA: TGTGCCAGCAGGACAACAGGGGGCAGGTACGAGCAGTACTTC

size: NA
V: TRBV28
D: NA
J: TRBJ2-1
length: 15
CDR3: CASRFTGPSYNEQFF
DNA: TGTGCCAGCAGATTCACGGGCCCGTCCTACAATGAGCAGTTCTTC

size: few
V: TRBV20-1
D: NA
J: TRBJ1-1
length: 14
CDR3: CSARERRRWWGAFF
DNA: TGCAGTGCTAGAGAGCGGCGCAGGTGGTGGGGAGCTTTCTTT

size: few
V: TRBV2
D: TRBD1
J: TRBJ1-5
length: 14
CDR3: CASKDRGGFQPQHF
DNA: TGTGCCAGCAAAGACAGGGGCGGATTTCAGCCCCAGCATTTT

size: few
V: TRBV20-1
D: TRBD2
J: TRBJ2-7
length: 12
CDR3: CSATTSGYEQYF
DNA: TGCAGTGCCACTACTAGCGGGTACGAGCAGTACTTC

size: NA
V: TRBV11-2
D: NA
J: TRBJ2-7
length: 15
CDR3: CASSLIRFGGNEQYF
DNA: TGTGCCAGCAGCTTAATTCGATTTGGGGGGAACGAGCAGTACTTC

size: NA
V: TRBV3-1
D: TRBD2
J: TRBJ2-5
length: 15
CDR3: CASSQDRREGETQYF
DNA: TGTGCCAGCAGCCAAGATAGGCGGGAGGGAGAGACCCAGTACTTC

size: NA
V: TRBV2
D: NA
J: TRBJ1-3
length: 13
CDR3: CASSQGSGNTIYF
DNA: TGTGCCAGCAGCCAGGGCTCTGGAAACACCATATATTTT

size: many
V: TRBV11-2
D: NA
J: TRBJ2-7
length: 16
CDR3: CASSTLRDIGSYEQYF
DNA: TGTGCCAGCAGCACTCTCCGGGACATTGGTAGCTACGAGCAGTACTTC

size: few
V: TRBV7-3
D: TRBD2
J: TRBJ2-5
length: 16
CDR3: CASSQASGRAGETQYF
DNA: TGTGCCAGCAGCCAGGCTAGCGGGAGGGCCGGAGAGACCCAGTACTTC